This record covers a single T cell receptor (beta chain). This same CDR3 is encoded by further DNA sequences in the sample. This sample was included in a study of Ad26.COV2.S vaccination and SARS-CoV-2 variants. TCRdb keeps only in-frame clones here, not all; method: immunoSEQ multiplex PCR. The sample includes about 480,000 clones, around nine tenths of them seen just once. Sample treatment: some 20 received Ad26.COV2.S at low or high dose, single or two shots; 5 received placebo; per-sample allocation not given. Vaccine and placebo recipients were sampled on day 63 after the first injection. Trimming took off 1 base at V and 1 base at J, with 5 bases between the two ends. This CDR3 comprises 13 residues. CDR1 is SGHRS and CDR2 is YFSETQ in the germline V gene.

This specimen was peripheral blood, taken in a trial of Ad26.COV2.S vaccine versus placebo. The chain has TRBV5-1 and TRBJ1-1; no reliable D call. The sequence derives from a person aged 18-65 years who received the Ad26.COV2.S COVID-19 vaccine or a placebo. This CDR3 is CASSLKRNTEAFF. The CDR3 coding sequence is TGCGCCAGCAGCTTGAAGAGGAACACTGAAGCTTTCTTT.